This passage covers 27 T cell receptor beta chains from one sample sequenced in a study of blood T cell repertoires in COVID-19. Using immunoSEQ multiplex PCR, the repertoire was profiled, and TCRdb retains in-frame clones only, with some absent. There are roughly 59,000 clones in the sample; around 80% occur only once, and roughly 6% lies in the top ten. The sequenced sample was peripheral blood. These receptors were taken from a human donor in a cohort sampled during active COVID-19.

The V gene is TRBV7-9, the J gene TRBJ2-7, with 11 bases identical to TRBD1. Germline assignment: CDR1 SEHNR and CDR2 FQNEAQ (reference sequence). This CDR3 region has 15 residues. The J segment lost 5 bases and the V segment lost 5 bases, leaving 8 bases of the junction unmatched. The CDR3: CASSPGTGGRNEQYF. The CDR3 DNA follows: TGTGCCAGCAGCCCCGGGACAGGGGGGAGGAACGAGCAGTACTTC.

This chain uses TRBV7-8 with TRBJ2-1; weak D call: TRBD2 (6 bases). The CDR3 runs 14 residues. Germline CDR1 reads SGHVS; CDR2 reads FQNEAQ. V was trimmed by 7 bases and J by 3 bases, leaving 13 bases between them. CDR3 coding DNA: TGTGCCAGCACAAGACTAGAGGACTACAATGAGCAGTTCTTC. Its translation: CASTRLEDYNEQFF.

This rearrangement joins TRBV3-1 (or the pseudogene TRBV3-2) to TRBJ1-1, with a tentative D call TRBD1 (6 bases). Germline CDR1 reads LGHDT; CDR2 reads YNNKEL (reference sequence). The CDR3 is 15 residues long. Trimming shortened V by 1 base and J by 1 base, and 10 bases separated the two germline ends. CDR3 protein: CASSQAGQQNTEAFF. CDR3 nucleotides: TGTGCCAGCAGCCAAGCCGGACAGCAGAACACTGAAGCTTTCTTT.

The chain joins TRBV12-3 or TRBV12-4 to TRBJ2-5; TRBD1 might be the D (6 bases). The V gene lost 3 bases and the J gene lost 5 bases, with 10 bases spanning the gap. The CDR3 totals 13 residues. In DNA form, the CDR3 reads TGTGCCAGCAGTTTTATCAGGGGCGAGACCCAGTACTTC. This translates into CASSFIRGETQYF.

The V gene is TRBV5-8, the J gene TRBJ1-1, with D tentatively TRBD1 (5 bases). Germline lookup yields CDR1 SGHTS and CDR2 YDEGEE. The CDR3 length is 16 residues. Trimming removed 7 bases at V and 0 bases at J, with 19 bases between. The DNA of the CDR3 is TGTGCCAGCCCGGAGGTACGGGGGAGGATGAACACTGAAGCTTTCTTT. Residues: CASPEVRGRMNTEAFF.

The rearrangement uses TRBV6-5 and TRBJ2-7, with 10 bases aligning to TRBD2. V was pared by 10 bases and J by 1 base, with 10 bases of the junction left unmatched. The CDR3 is 15 amino acids. Germline V gives CDR1 MNHEY, CDR2 SVGAGI. Written as DNA, the CDR3 is TGTGCCACCTCTGAGGGACTAGCGTTTTCCTACGAGCAGTACTTC. Its translation is CATSEGLAFSYEQYF.

This chain links TRBV6-5 with TRBJ1-1, with unresolved D. Germline V gives CDR1 MNHEY, CDR2 SVGAGI. CDR3 length: 12 amino acids. Deletions cut 6 bases from V and 5 bases from J, with 10 bases between. CDR3 coding DNA: TGTGCCAGCAGCAACACATGGACTGAAGCTTTCTTT. The encoded protein is CASSNTWTEAFF.

This clone was recorded a few times. The V call is TRBV4-1, the J call TRBJ2-1, with TRBD1 matching over 8 bases. CDR1 and CDR2 (germline): MGHRA, YSYEKL. V trimming: 5 bases; J trimming: 8 bases; junction bases outside the gene matches: 14. The CDR3 has 16 residues. CDR3 in DNA: TGCGCCAGCAGCTTATCCGGCAGGGGGCTGGTAGATGAGCAGTTCTTC. Its protein is CASSLSGRGLVDEQFF.

This clone came up a few times. The V and J genes are TRBV7-9 and TRBJ2-5, with D possibly TRBD1 on 6 matching bases. This CDR3 has 14 residues. In germline, CDR1 is SEHNR, CDR2 FQNEAQ (reference sequence). The V and J ends lost 2 bases and 2 bases respectively, with 9 bases between them. CDR3 bases: TGTGCCAGCAGCTTATGGGGGCAGCAAGAGACCCAGTACTTC. This translates into CASSLWGQQETQYF. Complete variable domain (other parts from reference TRBV7-9 and TRBJ2-5): DTGVSQNPRHKITKRGQNVTFRCDPISEHNRLYWYRQTLGQGPEFLTYFQNEAQLEKSRLLSDRFSAERPKGSFSTLEIQRTEQGDSAMYLCASSLWGQQETQYFGPGTRLLVL.

The table lists this clone with a count of one. V gene TRBV27 combines with J gene TRBJ2-5; the D gene is possibly TRBD2 (5 bases). The CDR3 is 13 residues long. Between the trimmed V and J ends, which lost 5 bases and 7 bases, there was a span of 14 bases. Germline V gives CDR1 MNHEY, CDR2 SMNVEV (reference sequence). This chain's CDR3 is CASSHGQEGTQYF. The CDR3 DNA reads TGTGCCAGCAGTCACGGTCAAGAGGGGACCCAGTACTTC.

This chain links TRBV3-1 (or the pseudogene TRBV3-2) with TRBJ1-2, with D hard to call. This CDR3 contains 13 residues. Trimming took off 3 bases at V and 3 bases at J, with 8 bases between the two ends. Germline CDR1 LGHDT, CDR2 YNNKEL (reference sequence). This CDR3 is CASSQRADYGYTF. The CDR3 coding sequence is TGTGCCAGCAGCCAGCGGGCTGACTATGGCTACACCTTC.

This chain connects TRBV20-1 to TRBJ2-7; a possible D gene is TRBD2 (5 bases). V was trimmed by 5 bases and J by 7 bases, leaving 12 bases between them. Germline V gene lookup returns CDR1 DFQATT and CDR2 SNEGSKA (reference sequence). The CDR3 is made up of 11 amino acids. CDR3 DNA: TGCAGTGCTGGCGACTATGGGGAGCAGTACTTC. Translated: CSAGDYGEQYF.

The gene calls are TRBV9 and TRBJ2-5, with 8 bases matching TRBD2. With V trimmed by 0 bases and J by 5 bases, 6 bases remained unmatched. CDR1 and CDR2 (germline): SGDLS, YYNGEE. The CDR3 runs 15 residues. CDR3 region: CASSVAAGVRETQYF. In nucleotides, the CDR3 is TGTGCCAGCAGCGTAGCAGCGGGAGTCCGGGAGACCCAGTACTTC.

The chain combines TRBV6-5 with TRBJ2-6; TRBD1 might be the D (5 bases). CDR1 and CDR2 (germline): MNHEY, SVGAGI. The CDR3 consists of 14 residues. The V end was cut by 9 bases, the J end by 0 bases, with 9 bases between. CDR3 amino acids: CASDSFSGANVLTF. CDR3 DNA: TGTGCCAGTGACAGTTTCTCTGGGGCCAACGTCCTGACTTTC.

This clone has just one count. This rearrangement joins TRBV7-8 to TRBJ2-6; TRBD2 matches at 7 bases. Unmatched junction bases numbered 14, after V lost 6 bases and J lost 0 bases. Germline V gene sequence: CDR1 SGHVS, CDR2 FQNEAQ. The CDR3 is made up of 19 amino acids. The CDR3 bases are TGTGCCAGCAGTAGCCGGGGGGAGTGGGGGAACTCTGGGGCCAACGTCCTGACTTTC. It specifies CASSSRGEWGNSGANVLTF.

V is TRBV2 and J is TRBJ2-4; 9 nucleotides align to TRBD2. Unmatched junction bases numbered 10, after V lost 2 bases and J lost 8 bases. Per germline, CDR1 SNHLY and CDR2 FYNNEI. The CDR3 sequence is 16 residues long. Here the CDR3 reads CASSEPSGDSGDIQYF. DNA for the CDR3: TGTGCCAGCAGTGAACCTAGCGGGGATAGTGGAGACATTCAGTACTTC. Combining the CDR3 with reference TRBV2 and TRBJ2-4 gives the whole variable domain EPEVTQTPSHQVTQMGQEVILRCVPISNHLYFYWYRQILGQKVEFLVSFYNNEISEKSEIFDDQFSVERPDGSNFTLKIRSTKLEDSAMYFCASSEPSGDSGDIQYFGAGTRLSVL.

The chain combines TRBV11-3 with TRBJ2-1, with TRBD2 identical over 14 bases. In germline, CDR1 is SGHNT, CDR2 YENEEA. V shed 5 bases, J shed 7 bases, and the junction held 10 bases outside the gene matches. This CDR3 is built from 17 residues. The DNA of the CDR3 is TGTGCCAGCAGCCGTCCCGGGACTAGCGGGAGTGAGAATGAGCAGTTCTTC. It yields the protein CASSRPGTSGSENEQFF.

This chain connects TRBV10-3 to TRBJ2-7; TRBD2 matches at 8 bases. V dropped 10 bases and J dropped 4; count of bases not matched to a gene: 9. There are 13 residues in the CDR3. In germline, CDR1 is ENHRY, CDR2 SYGVKD. CDR3 DNA sequence: TGTGCCACCTCCGGGGGGGTTGGGTACGAGCAGTACTTC. This encodes CATSGGVGYEQYF.

The rearrangement links TRBV19 to TRBJ2-1; D remains unclear. This CDR3 is 14 amino acids long. The V gene's germline CDR1 is LNHDA and CDR2 SQIVND (reference sequence). The V and J ends lost 6 bases and 9 bases respectively, with 18 bases between them. This CDR3 reads CASSNTIEDGEQFF. CDR3 sequence (DNA): TGTGCCAGTAGCAACACTATCGAGGATGGTGAGCAGTTCTTC.

The chain carries TRBV3-1 (or the pseudogene TRBV3-2) and TRBJ2-5, with D maybe TRBD1 (5 bases). The V gene's germline CDR1 is LGHDT and CDR2 YNNKEL (reference sequence). The V and J ends lost 2 bases and 5 bases respectively, with 12 bases between them. This CDR3 contains 14 residues. DNA for the CDR3: TGTGCCAGCAGCCAATTAGGGGCGAGGGAGACCCAGTACTTC. Amino acid sequence: CASSQLGARETQYF.

V usage is TRBV5-4 and J usage is TRBJ1-1; unclear D gene. This CDR3 has 16 residues. V gave up 4 bases and J gave up 4 bases, with 20 bases separating them. Germline CDR1 reads SGHNT; CDR2 reads YYREEE (reference sequence). This CDR3 is CASSPGGYRLSTEAFF. As DNA, the CDR3 is TGTGCCAGCAGCCCGGGTGGGTATCGGTTGAGCACTGAAGCTTTCTTT.

Concerning this clone: At the DNA level, this CDR3 is encoded by other sequences in the same sample as well. The chain couples TRBV19 to TRBJ2-2, with D possibly matching TRBD2 (5 bases). Germline V gene sequence: CDR1 LNHDA, CDR2 SQIVND (reference sequence). Trimming shortened V by 9 bases and J by 2 bases, and 10 bases separated the two germline ends. The CDR3 length is 13 residues. CDR3 in DNA: TGTGCCAGCCCGGACTCCAACACCGGGGAGCTGTTTTTT. Its translation is CASPDSNTGELFF.

The V call is TRBV5-4, the J call TRBJ2-2, with 12 nucleotides matching TRBD1. The V and J ends lost 4 bases and 5 bases, in that order; junction bases with no gene match: 9. Germline V CDR1 and CDR2: SGHNT, YYREEE (reference sequence). The CDR3 covers 17 residues. CDR3 in DNA: TGTGCCAGCAGCCGGGGGGGACAGGGGGCTGTTACCGGGGAGCTGTTTTTT. Its protein product is CASSRGGQGAVTGELFF.

CDR3: CASSHPLAQEQFF. The CDR3 nucleotides read TGTGCCAGCAGCCACCCACTAGCGCAGGAGCAGTTCTTC. The V gene is TRBV11-2, the J gene TRBJ2-1; 7 nucleotides match TRBD2. Trimming at V came to 5 bases and at J to 10 bases, leaving 8 bases not matched to a gene. Germline CDR1 and CDR2: SGHAT and FQNNGV. CDR3 length equals 13 residues.

This clone was recorded at least ten times. The chain has TRBV2 and TRBJ2-7, with D perhaps matching TRBD1 (6 bases). Trimming removed 1 base at V and 2 bases at J, with 9 bases between. Germline loops: CDR1 SNHLY, CDR2 FYNNEI. The CDR3 is 14 amino acids. The CDR3 reads CASSEGRDTYEQYF. In nucleotides, the CDR3 is TGTGCCAGCAGTGAAGGCCGGGACACCTACGAGCAGTACTTC.

The V call is TRBV27, the J call TRBJ1-5; 7 nucleotides agree with TRBD1. Germline V gives CDR1 MNHEY, CDR2 SMNVEV (reference sequence). The CDR3 loop spans 13 amino acids. The V and J ends lost 5 bases and 5 bases, in that order; junction bases with no gene match: 3. CDR3 nucleotide sequence: TGTGCCAGCAGTCCTGACAGGGATCAGCCCCAGCATTTT. It yields the protein CASSPDRDQPQHF.

The genes are TRBV4-1 and TRBJ1-2, with no clear D. V shed 3 bases and J shed 6 bases, with 17 bases lying between them. Per germline, CDR1 MGHRA and CDR2 YSYEKL. The CDR3 runs 15 residues. CDR3 coding DNA: TGCGCCAGCAGCCACGCGGGCCTTATGCGGGATGGCTACACCTTC. It translates to CASSHAGLMRDGYTF.